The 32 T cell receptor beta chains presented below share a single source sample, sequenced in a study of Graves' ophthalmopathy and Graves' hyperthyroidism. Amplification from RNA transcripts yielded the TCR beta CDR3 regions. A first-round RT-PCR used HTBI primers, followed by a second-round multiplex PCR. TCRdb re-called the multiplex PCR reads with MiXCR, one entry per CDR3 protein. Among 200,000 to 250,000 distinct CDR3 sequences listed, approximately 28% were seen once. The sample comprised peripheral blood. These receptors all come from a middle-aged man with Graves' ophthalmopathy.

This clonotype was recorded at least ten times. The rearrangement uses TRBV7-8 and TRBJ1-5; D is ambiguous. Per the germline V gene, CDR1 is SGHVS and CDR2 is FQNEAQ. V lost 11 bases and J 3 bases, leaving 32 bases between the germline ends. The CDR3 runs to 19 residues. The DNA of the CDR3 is TGTGCCCCAGCTAGTCAGGCGGTTGAGAATGGACCTATCAATCAGCCCCAGCATTTT. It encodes CAPASQAVENGPINQPQHF.

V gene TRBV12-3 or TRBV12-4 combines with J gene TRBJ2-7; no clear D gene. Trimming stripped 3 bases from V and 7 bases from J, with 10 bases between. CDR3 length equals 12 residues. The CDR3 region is CASSFELLEQYF. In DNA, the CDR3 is TGTGCCAGCAGTTTCGAGCTTTTGGAGCAGTACTTC.

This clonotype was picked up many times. CDR3 protein: CASSLVVVQVGNQPQHF. CDR3 nucleotides: TGTGCCAGCTCACTAGTTGTGGTACAGGTAGGCAATCAGCCCCAGCATTTT. The V gene is TRBV18, the J gene TRBJ1-5; possibly TRBD1 for D (5 bases). The germline V and J ends were trimmed by 4 bases and 2 bases, with 18 bases remaining between them. Germline CDR1 reads KGHSH; CDR2 reads LQKENI. This CDR3 region has 17 residues.

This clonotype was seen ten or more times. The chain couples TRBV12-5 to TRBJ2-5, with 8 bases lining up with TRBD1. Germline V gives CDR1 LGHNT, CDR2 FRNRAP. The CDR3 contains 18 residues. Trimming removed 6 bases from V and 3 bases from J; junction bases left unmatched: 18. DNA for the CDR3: TGTGCTAGTGGCCATGGACAGGGAGGCGTCTCCGGAAAAGAGACCCAGTACTTC. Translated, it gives CASGHGQGGVSGKETQYF.

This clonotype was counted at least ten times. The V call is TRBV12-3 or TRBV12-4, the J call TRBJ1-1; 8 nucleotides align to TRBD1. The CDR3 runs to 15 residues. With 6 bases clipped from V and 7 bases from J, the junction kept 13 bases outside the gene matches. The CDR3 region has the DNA TGTGCCAGCAGCTCGACCAGGGGGCGCATAGGTGAAGCTTTCTTT. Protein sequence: CASSSTRGRIGEAFF.

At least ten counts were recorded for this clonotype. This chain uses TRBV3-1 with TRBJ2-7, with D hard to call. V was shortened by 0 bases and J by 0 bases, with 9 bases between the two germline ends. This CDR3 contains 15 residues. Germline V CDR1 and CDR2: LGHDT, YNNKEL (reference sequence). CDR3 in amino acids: CASSQDYLYSYEQYF. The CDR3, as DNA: TGTGCCAGCAGCCAAGATTACCTCTACTCCTACGAGCAGTACTTC.

CDR3 in DNA: TGTGCCTGGTCCGGGGATAATAATTCACCCCTCCACTTT. It translates to CAWSGDNNSPLHF. V usage is TRBV30 and J usage is TRBJ1-6; D is ambiguous. CDR1 and CDR2 from the germline V gene are GTSNPN and SVGIG (reference sequence). The CDR3 spans 13 residues. V lost 5 bases to trimming and J lost 5 bases, with 10 bases between them.

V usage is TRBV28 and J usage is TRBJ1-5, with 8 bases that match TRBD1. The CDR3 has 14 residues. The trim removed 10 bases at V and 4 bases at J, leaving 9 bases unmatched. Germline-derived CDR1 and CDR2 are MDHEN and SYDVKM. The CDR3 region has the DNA TGTGCCATCATAGGGACAGGCCGGAATCAGCCCCAGCATTTT. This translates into CAIIGTGRNQPQHF.

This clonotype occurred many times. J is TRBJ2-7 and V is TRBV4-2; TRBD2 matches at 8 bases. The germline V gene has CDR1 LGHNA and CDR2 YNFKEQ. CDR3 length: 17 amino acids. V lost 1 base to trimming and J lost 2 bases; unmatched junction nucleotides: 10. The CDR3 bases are TGTGCCAGCAGCCAAGCGGATGCCAGCGGGAGTCCCTACGAGCAGTACTTC. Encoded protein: CASSQADASGSPYEQYF.

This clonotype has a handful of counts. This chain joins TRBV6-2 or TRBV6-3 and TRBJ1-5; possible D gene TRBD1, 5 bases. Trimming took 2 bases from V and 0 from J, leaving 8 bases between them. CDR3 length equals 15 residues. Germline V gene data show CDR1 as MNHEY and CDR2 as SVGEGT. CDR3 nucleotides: TGTGCCAGCAGTTACGGGGGAGTTAGCAATCAGCCCCAGCATTTT. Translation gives CASSYGGVSNQPQHF.

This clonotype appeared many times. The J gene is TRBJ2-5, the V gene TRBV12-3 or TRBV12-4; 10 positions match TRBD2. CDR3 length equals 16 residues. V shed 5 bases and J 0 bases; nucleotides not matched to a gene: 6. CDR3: CASSPTLAGNQETQYF. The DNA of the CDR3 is TGTGCCAGCAGTCCCACACTAGCGGGAAACCAAGAGACCCAGTACTTC.

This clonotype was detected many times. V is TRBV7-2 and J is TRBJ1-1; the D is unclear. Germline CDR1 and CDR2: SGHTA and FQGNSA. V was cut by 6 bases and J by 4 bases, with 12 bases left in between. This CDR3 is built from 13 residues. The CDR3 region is CASSRVEATEAFF. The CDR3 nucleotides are TGTGCCAGCAGTCGTGTGGAGGCCACTGAAGCTTTCTTT.

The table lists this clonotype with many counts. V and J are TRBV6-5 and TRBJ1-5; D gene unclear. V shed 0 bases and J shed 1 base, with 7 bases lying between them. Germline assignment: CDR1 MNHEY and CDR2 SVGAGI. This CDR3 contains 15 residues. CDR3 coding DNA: TGTGCCAGCAGTTACTCGTATCCCAGCAATCAGCCCCAGCATTTT. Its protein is CASSYSYPSNQPQHF.

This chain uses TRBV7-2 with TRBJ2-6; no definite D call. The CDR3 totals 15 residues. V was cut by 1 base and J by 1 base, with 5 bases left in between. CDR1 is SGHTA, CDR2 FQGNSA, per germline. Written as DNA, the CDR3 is TGTGCCAGCAGCTTAGATCGATCTGGGGCCAACGTCCTGACTTTC. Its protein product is CASSLDRSGANVLTF. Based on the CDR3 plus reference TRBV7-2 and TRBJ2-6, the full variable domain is GAGVSQSPSNKVTEKGKDVELRCDPISGHTALYWYRQSLGQGLEFLIYFQGNSAPDKSGLPSDRFSAERTGGSVSTLTIQRTQQEDSAVYLCASSLDRSGANVLTFGAGSRLTVL.

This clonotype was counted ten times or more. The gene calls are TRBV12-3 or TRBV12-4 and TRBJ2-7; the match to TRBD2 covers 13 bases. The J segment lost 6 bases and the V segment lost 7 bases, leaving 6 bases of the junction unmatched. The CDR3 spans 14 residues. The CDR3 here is CASTWTSGSAEQYF. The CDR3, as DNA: TGTGCCAGCACATGGACTAGCGGGAGTGCCGAGCAGTACTTC.

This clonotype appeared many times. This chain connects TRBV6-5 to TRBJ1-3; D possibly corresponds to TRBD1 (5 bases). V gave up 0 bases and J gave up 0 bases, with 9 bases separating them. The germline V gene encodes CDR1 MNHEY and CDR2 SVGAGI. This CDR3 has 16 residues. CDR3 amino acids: CASSYSAGSSGNTIYF. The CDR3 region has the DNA TGTGCCAGCAGTTACTCGGCAGGGAGCTCTGGAAACACCATATATTTT.

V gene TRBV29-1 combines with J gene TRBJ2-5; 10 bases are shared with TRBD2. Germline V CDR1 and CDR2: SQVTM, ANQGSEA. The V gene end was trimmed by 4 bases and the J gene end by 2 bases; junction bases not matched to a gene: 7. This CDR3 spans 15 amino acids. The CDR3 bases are TGCAGCGTTGCCAGACTAGCGGGTTTGCAAGAGACCCAGTACTTC. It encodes CSVARLAGLQETQYF.

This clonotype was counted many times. CDR3 bases: TGTGCCAGCAGCCCTGGGGGGAGGGTACACGAGCAGTACTTC. This codes for CASSPGGRVHEQYF. The chain recombines TRBV12-3 or TRBV12-4 with TRBJ2-7, with 7 bases matching TRBD2. V shed 6 bases and J 5 bases; nucleotides not matched to a gene: 10. The CDR3 is 14 residues long.

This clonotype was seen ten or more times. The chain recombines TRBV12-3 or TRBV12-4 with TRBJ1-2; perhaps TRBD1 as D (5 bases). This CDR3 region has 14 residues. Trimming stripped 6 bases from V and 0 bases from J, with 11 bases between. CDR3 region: CASSLGGANYGYTF. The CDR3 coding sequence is TGTGCCAGCAGCCTCGGGGGGGCTAACTATGGCTACACCTTC.

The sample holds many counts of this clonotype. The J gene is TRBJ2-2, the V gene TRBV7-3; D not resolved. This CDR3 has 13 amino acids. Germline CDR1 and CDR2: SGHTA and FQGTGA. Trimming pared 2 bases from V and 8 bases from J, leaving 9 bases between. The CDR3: CASSLSLLGELFF. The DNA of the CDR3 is TGTGCCAGCAGCTTATCGCTGTTAGGGGAGCTGTTTTTT.

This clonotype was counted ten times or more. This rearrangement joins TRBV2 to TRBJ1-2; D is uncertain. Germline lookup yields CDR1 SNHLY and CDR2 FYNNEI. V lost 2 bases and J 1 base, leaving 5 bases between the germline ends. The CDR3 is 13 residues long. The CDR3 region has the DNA TGTGCCAGCAGTGAACGGGGTAACTATGGCTACACCTTC. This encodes CASSERGNYGYTF.

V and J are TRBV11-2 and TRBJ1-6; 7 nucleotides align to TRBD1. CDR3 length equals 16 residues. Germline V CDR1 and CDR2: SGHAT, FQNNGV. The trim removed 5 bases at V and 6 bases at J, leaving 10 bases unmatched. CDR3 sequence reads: CASSPLDRDSNSPLHF. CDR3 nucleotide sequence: TGTGCCAGCAGCCCACTGGACCGGGACAGTAATTCACCCCTCCACTTT.

The CDR3 region is CSAPGVDGLGGAFF. The CDR3 DNA follows: TGCAGTGCCCCAGGCGTGGACGGTTTAGGTGGGGCTTTCTTT. The chain employs TRBV20-1 and TRBJ1-1; D ambiguous. V was clipped by 6 bases and J by 11 bases, with 25 bases between them. The CDR3 consists of 14 residues. Germline CDR1 is DFQATT and CDR2 is SNEGSKA (reference sequence).

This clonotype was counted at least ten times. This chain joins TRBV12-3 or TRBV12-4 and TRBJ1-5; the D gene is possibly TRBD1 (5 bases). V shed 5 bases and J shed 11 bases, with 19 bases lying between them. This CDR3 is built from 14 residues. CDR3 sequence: CASSGSGLGDSQHF. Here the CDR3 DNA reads TGTGCCAGCAGTGGCTCAGGTTTAGGGGATTCCCAGCATTTT.

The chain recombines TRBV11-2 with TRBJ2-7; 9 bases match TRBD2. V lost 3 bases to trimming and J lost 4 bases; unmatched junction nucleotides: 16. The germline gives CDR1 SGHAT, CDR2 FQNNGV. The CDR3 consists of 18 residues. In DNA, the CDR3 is TGTGCCAGCAGCTTGGTCGGAGGCGGGAGGGTTACGGGGTACGAGCAGTACTTC. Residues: CASSLVGGGRVTGYEQYF.

The CDR3 DNA sequence: TGTGCCAGCAGGTGGACAGGGGGACAGGAGACCCAGTACTTC. It is translated as CASRWTGGQETQYF. The rearrangement links TRBV6-1 to TRBJ2-5; 10 bases map to TRBD1. CDR1 is MNHNS and CDR2 is SASEGT in the germline V gene. The ends lost 6 bases at V and 5 bases at J; junction bases unmatched: 6. The CDR3 extends over 14 amino acids.

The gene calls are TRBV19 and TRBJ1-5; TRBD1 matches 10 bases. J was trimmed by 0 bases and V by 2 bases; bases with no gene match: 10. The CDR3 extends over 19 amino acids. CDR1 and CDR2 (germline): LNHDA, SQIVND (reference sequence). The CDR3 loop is CASSIIRDRGRVSNQPQHF. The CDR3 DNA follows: TGTGCCAGTAGTATAATACGAGACAGGGGGCGTGTTAGCAATCAGCCCCAGCATTTT.

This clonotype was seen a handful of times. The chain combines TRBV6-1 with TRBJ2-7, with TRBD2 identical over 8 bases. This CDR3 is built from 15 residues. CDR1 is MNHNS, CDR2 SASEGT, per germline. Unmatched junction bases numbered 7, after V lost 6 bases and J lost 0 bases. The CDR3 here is CASRQGSGASYEQYF. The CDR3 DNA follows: TGTGCCAGCAGGCAAGGTAGCGGGGCCTCCTACGAGCAGTACTTC.

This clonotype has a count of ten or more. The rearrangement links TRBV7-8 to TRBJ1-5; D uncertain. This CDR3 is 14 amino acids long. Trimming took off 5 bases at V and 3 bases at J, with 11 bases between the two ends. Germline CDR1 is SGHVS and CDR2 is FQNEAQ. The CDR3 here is CASSPGGHNQPQHF. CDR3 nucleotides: TGTGCCAGCAGCCCCGGTGGCCACAATCAGCCCCAGCATTTT.

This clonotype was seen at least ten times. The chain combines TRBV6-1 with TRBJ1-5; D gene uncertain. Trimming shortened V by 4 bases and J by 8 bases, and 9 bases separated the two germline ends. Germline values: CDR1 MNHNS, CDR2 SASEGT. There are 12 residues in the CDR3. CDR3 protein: CASSVYGKPQHF. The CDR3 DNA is TGTGCCAGCAGTGTGTACGGGAAGCCCCAGCATTTT.

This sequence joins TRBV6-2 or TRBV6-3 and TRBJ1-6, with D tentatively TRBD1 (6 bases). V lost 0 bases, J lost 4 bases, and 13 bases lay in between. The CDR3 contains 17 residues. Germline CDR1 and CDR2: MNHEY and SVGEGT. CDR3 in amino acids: CASSYSGRGIYNSPLHF. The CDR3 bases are TGTGCCAGCAGTTACTCTGGCAGGGGTATATATAATTCACCCCTCCACTTT.

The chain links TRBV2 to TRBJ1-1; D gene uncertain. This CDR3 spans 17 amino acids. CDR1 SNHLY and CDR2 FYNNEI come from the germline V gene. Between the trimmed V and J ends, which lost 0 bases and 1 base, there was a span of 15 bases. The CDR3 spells CASSEALLVPENTEAFF. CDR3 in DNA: TGTGCCAGCAGTGAAGCGCTACTGGTCCCGGAGAACACTGAAGCTTTCTTT. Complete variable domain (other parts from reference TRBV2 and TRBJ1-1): EPEVTQTPSHQVTQMGQEVILRCVPISNHLYFYWYRQILGQKVEFLVSFYNNEISEKSEIFDDQFSVERPDGSNFTLKIRSTKLEDSAMYFCASSEALLVPENTEAFFGQGTRLTVV.